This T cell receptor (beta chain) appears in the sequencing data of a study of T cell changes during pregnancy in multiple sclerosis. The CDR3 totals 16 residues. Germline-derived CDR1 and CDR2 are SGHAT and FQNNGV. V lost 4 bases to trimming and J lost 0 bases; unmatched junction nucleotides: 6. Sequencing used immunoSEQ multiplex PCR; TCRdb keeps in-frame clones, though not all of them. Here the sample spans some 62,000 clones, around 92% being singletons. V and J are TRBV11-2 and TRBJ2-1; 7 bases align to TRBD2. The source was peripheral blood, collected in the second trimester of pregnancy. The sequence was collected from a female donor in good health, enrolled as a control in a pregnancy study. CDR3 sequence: CASSYLAVSSYNEQFF. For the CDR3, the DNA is TGTGCCAGCAGCTACCTAGCGGTAAGCTCCTACAATGAGCAGTTCTTC.